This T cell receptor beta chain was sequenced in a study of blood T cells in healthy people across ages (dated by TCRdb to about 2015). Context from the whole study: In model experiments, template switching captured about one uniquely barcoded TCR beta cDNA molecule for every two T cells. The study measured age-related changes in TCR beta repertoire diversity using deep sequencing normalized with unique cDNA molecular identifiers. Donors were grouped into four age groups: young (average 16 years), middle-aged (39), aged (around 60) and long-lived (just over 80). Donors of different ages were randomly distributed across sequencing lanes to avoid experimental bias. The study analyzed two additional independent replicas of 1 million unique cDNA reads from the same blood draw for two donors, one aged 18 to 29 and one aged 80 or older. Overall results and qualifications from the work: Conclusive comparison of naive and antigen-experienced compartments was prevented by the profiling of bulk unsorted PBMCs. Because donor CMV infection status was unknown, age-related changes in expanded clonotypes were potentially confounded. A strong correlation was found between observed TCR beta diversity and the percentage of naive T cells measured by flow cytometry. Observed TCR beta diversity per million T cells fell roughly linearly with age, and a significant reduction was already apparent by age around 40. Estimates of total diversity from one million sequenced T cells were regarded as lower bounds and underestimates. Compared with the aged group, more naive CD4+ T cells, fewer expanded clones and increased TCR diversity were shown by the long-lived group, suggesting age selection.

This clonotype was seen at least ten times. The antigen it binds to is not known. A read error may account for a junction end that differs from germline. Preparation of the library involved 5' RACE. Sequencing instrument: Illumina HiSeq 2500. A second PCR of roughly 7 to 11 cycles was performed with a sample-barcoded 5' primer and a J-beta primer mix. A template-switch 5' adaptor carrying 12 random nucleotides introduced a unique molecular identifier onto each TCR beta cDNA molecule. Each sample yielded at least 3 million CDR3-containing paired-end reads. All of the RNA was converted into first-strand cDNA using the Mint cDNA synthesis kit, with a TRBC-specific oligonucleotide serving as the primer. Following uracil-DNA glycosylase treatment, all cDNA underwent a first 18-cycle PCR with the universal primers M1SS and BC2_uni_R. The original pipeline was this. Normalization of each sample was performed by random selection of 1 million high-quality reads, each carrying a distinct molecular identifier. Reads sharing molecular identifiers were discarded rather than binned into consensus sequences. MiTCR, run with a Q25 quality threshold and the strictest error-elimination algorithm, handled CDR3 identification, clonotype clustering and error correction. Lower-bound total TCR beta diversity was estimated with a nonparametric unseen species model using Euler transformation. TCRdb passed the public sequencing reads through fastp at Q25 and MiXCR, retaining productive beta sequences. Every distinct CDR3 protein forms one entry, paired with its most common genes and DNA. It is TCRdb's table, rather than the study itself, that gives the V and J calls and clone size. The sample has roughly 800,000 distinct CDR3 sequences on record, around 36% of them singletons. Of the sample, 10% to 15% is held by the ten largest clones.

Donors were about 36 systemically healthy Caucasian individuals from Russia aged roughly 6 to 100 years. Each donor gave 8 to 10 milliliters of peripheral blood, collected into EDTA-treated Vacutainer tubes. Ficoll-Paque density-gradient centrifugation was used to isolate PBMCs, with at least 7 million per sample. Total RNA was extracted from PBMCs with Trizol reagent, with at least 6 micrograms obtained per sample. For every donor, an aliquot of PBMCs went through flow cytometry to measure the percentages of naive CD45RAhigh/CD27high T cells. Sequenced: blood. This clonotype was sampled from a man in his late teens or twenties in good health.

The CDR3 region reads CTVRQTIQETQYF. The DNA is as follows: TGCACCGTTAGACAGACCATCCAAGAGACCCAGTACTTC. The chain links TRBV29-1 with TRBJ2-5, with a weak D call of TRBD1 (5 bases match). The CDR3 goes from the cysteine to the phenylalanine over 13 residues. CDR3 DNA only is kept here, 39 bases in frame from base 1. The germline V gene encodes CDR1 SQVTM and CDR2 ANQGSEA.